This T cell receptor (beta chain) was documented in a study of blood T cell repertoires in COVID-19. Study-level background: Specimens from acute and convalescent COVID-19 originated in the United States, Italy and Spain. Sources were T cells, B-cell-depleted T cells, or PBMCs; the material itself was cDNA or gDNA.

V dropped 0 bases and J dropped 4; count of bases not matched to a gene: 1. The CDR3 is 14 residues long. Per germline, CDR1 MNHEY and CDR2 SVGAGI. As originally analysed: It was from reference gene primer amplification that nucleated cell counts were estimated. Produced via immunoSEQ multiplex PCR; TCRdb's table is partial and in-frame only. The V and J calls and clone size were taken over from that table, and D and trimming were inferred from the DNA. The repertoire holds 200,000 to 300,000 clones, with roughly 90% as singletons. The chain couples TRBV6-5 to TRBJ2-3; TRBD1 matches 7 bases. The TCR was taken from a man aged 25-40 years with active or convalescent COVID-19. Sequencing was done on a sample of peripheral blood. CDR3 loop: CASSYSQGSDTQYF. The DNA for the CDR3 is TGTGCCAGCAGTTACTCACAGGGGTCAGATACGCAGTATTTT.